These 22 T cell receptor beta chains were sequenced from one sample in a study of cytomegalovirus exposure and HLA in healthy donors. PCR amplification relied on 60 Vbeta primers (plus 13 Jbeta primers). Only in-frame clones appear in the TCRdb table, and some are missing; sequencing was by immunoSEQ multiplex PCR. The sample holds about 110,000 clones, about 68% seen once. The specimen was PBMCs. These receptors all stem from a man aged 30-40 years in good health and CMV-seropositive.

As for this clone: The same CDR3 is also encoded by other DNA sequences in this sample. The genes are TRBV4-1 and TRBJ1-2; D gene unclear. CDR1 is MGHRA, CDR2 YSYEKL, per germline. V shed 0 bases and J shed 5 bases, with 10 bases lying between them. This CDR3 is built from 14 residues. CDR3 protein: CASSQDLTAYGYTF. The DNA for the CDR3 is TGCGCCAGCAGCCAAGATCTAACAGCATATGGCTACACCTTC.

The V gene is TRBV6-6, the J gene TRBJ1-2; 7 bases agree with TRBD1. Germline assignment: CDR1 MNHNY and CDR2 SVGAGI (reference sequence). CDR3 size: 16 residues. V shed 4 bases and J 0 bases; nucleotides not matched to a gene: 8. CDR3 loop: CASSLRRDRANYGYTF. The CDR3 DNA is TGTGCCAGCAGTTTACGCCGGGACAGAGCTAACTATGGCTACACCTTC.

The chain employs TRBV4-2 and TRBJ2-2; D not resolved. CDR3 length: 16 residues. The germline V gene encodes CDR1 LGHNA and CDR2 YNFKEQ. V was shortened by 1 base and J by 6 bases, with 15 bases between the two germline ends. Here the CDR3 reads CASSQVTVIMPGELFF. The CDR3 region has the DNA TGTGCCAGCAGCCAAGTCACGGTTATCATGCCCGGGGAGCTGTTTTTT.

The rearrangement uses TRBV4-1 and TRBJ2-7, with TRBD1 as a possible D gene (6 bases). V lost 2 bases and J lost 3, with 11 bases in between. Germline V gene data show CDR1 as MGHRA and CDR2 as YSYEKL. This CDR3 region has 14 residues. The CDR3 nucleotides are TGCGCCAGCAGCCAAAAGTACAGGGACTACGAGCAGTACTTC. This translates into CASSQKYRDYEQYF.

CDR3 protein: CASSLEVPGYEQYF. For the CDR3, the DNA is TGCGCCAGCAGCTTAGAAGTTCCAGGGTACGAGCAGTACTTC. V usage is TRBV5-1 and J usage is TRBJ2-7; possibly TRBD1 for D (5 bases). CDR1 SGHRS and CDR2 YFSETQ come from the germline V gene. This CDR3 region has 14 residues. The ends were cut back, 2 bases at V and 4 bases at J, with 13 bases in the middle.

The rearrangement joins TRBV10-3 to TRBJ2-1, with 9 bases matching TRBD2. This CDR3 has 15 residues. Germline V gene data show CDR1 as ENHRY and CDR2 as SYGVKD. J was trimmed by 7 bases and V by 3 bases; bases with no gene match: 7. Written as DNA, the CDR3 is TGTGCCATCAGTGATGGGCGGGGGGGCACGAATGAGCAGTTCTTC. Translating gives CAISDGRGGTNEQFF.

The chain links TRBV9 to TRBJ2-6; 8 nucleotides align to TRBD1. This CDR3 contains 17 residues. CDR1 SGDLS and CDR2 YYNGEE come from the germline V gene. Trimming removed 3 bases from V and 2 bases from J; junction bases left unmatched: 7. In nucleotides, the CDR3 is TGTGCCAGCAGCGACCGACAGGGGAAAACTGGGGCCAACGTCCTGACTTTC. Translation: CASSDRQGKTGANVLTF.

This clone was picked up one time. CDR3 coding DNA: TGTGCCAGCAGCTCAGTATCGGATACGCAGTATTTT. Translated, it gives CASSSVSDTQYF. The V call is TRBV11-2, the J call TRBJ2-3, with D uncertain. Trimming removed 4 bases at V and 6 bases at J, with 8 bases between. The germline V gene has CDR1 SGHAT and CDR2 FQNNGV. This CDR3 comprises 12 residues.

V usage is TRBV19 and J usage is TRBJ1-1; D is perhaps TRBD1 (6 bases). This CDR3 spans 14 amino acids. In germline, CDR1 is LNHDA, CDR2 SQIVND (reference sequence). V was shortened by 4 bases and J by 4 bases, with 13 bases between the two germline ends. The chain's CDR3 is CASSKGQKTTEAFF. DNA of the CDR3: TGTGCCAGTAGTAAGGGACAAAAAACCACTGAAGCTTTCTTT.

The chain links TRBV5-1 to TRBJ1-6, with TRBD1 matching over 7 bases. The CDR3 contains 15 residues. Trimming cost V 0 bases and J 9 bases; bases outside gene matches: 6. CDR1 and CDR2 from the germline V gene are SGHRS and YFSETQ. DNA for the CDR3: TGCGCCAGCAGCTTGGCCAAGGGGGCGCTTTCACCCCTCCACTTT. It translates to CASSLAKGALSPLHF. Full variable domain (remainder filled in from reference TRBV5-1 and TRBJ1-6): KAGVTQTPRYLIKTRGQQVTLSCSPISGHRSVSWYQQTPGQGLQFLFEYFSETQRNKGNFPGRFSGRQFSNSRSEMNVSTLELGDSALYLCASSLAKGALSPLHFGNGTRLTVT.

This clone was recorded a few times. The V and J genes are TRBV6-4 and TRBJ1-4; maybe TRBD1 (5 bases). V was shortened by 5 bases and J by 1 base, with 11 bases between the two germline ends. Germline V gene sequence: CDR1 MRHNA, CDR2 SNTAGT. This CDR3 spans 15 amino acids. This CDR3 reads CASSPLGGTNEKLFF. The CDR3 bases are TGTGCCAGCAGTCCCCTGGGGGGAACTAATGAAAAACTGTTTTTT.

The chain combines TRBV11-3 with TRBJ2-2, with D possibly TRBD1 on 6 matching bases. Germline V gene data show CDR1 as SGHNT and CDR2 as YENEEA. V gave up 4 bases and J gave up 4 bases, with 13 bases separating them. This CDR3 contains 15 residues. The CDR3: CASSWQGLGTGELFF. CDR3 in DNA: TGTGCCAGCAGCTGGCAGGGGCTGGGCACCGGGGAGCTGTTTTTT.

V gene TRBV6-1 combines with J gene TRBJ1-1; D is unclear. Per the germline V gene, CDR1 is MNHNS and CDR2 is SASEGT. This CDR3 has 12 residues. V lost 6 bases and J lost 0, with 5 bases in between. CDR3 DNA: TGTGCCAGCAGCCAGGTGAACACTGAAGCTTTCTTT. The encoded protein is CASSQVNTEAFF.

For the CDR3, the DNA is TGCGCCAGCAAAGGAGGGCCCGAAGAGACCCAGTACTTC. As protein: CASKGGPEETQYF. This sequence joins TRBV5-1 and TRBJ2-5, with a weak D call TRBD2 (6 bases). The CDR3 is made up of 13 amino acids. V lost 6 bases and J lost 3, with 12 bases in between. The germline V gene has CDR1 SGHRS and CDR2 YFSETQ.

About this clone: This CDR3 fails to terminate in the conserved phenylalanine or tryptophan, so it likely reflects a read error. The chain links TRBV7-9 to TRBJ1-1; D is perhaps TRBD1 (6 bases). CDR3 length: 15 amino acids. CDR1 and CDR2 (germline): SEHNR, FQNEAQ (reference sequence). The CDR3 DNA follows: TGTTCCAGCAGCTTAGCGGGGGGGGGCGGCACTGAAGCTTTCCTT. It codes for CSSSLAGGGGTEAFL.

V and J are TRBV5-5 and TRBJ1-2; D gene uncertain. This CDR3 has 15 residues. V was trimmed by 4 bases and J by 4 bases, leaving 17 bases between them. Germline CDR1 is SGHKS and CDR2 is YYEKEE (reference sequence). This chain's CDR3 is CASSAGLREVYGYTF. CDR3 sequence (DNA): TGTGCCAGCAGCGCTGGCCTTAGGGAGGTCTATGGCTACACCTTC.

The gene calls are TRBV7-9 and TRBJ1-1; a possible D gene is TRBD1 (5 bases). Germline CDR1 and CDR2: SEHNR and FQNEAQ (reference sequence). V lost 7 bases and J lost 5, with 14 bases in between. This CDR3 region has 13 residues. The CDR3 nucleotides are TGTGCCAGCATAGGAAGGGGTTTAACTGAAGCTTTCTTT. Translating it yields CASIGRGLTEAFF. The whole variable domain, filled in from reference TRBV7-9 and TRBJ1-1, reads DTGVSQNPRHKITKRGQNVTFRCDPISEHNRLYWYRQTLGQGPEFLTYFQNEAQLEKSRLLSDRFSAERPKGSFSTLEIQRTEQGDSAMYLCASIGRGLTEAFFGQGTRLTVV.

This clone came up a few times. J is TRBJ2-7 and V is TRBV10-2; 11 bases are shared with TRBD1. V dropped 8 bases and J dropped 2; count of bases not matched to a gene: 14. Germline CDR1 WSHSY, CDR2 SAAADI. CDR3 length: 17 amino acids. CDR3 nucleotides: TGCGCCAGCGGTAGTTGGGGAGGGGACAGGGGGACCTACGAGCAGTACTTC. The encoded protein is CASGSWGGDRGTYEQYF.

The V gene is TRBV18, the J gene TRBJ2-4; weak D call: TRBD2 (5 bases). The CDR3 is made up of 13 amino acids. Trimming shortened V by 6 bases and J by 8 bases, and 14 bases separated the two germline ends. CDR1 is KGHSH and CDR2 is LQKENI in the germline V gene. CDR3 bases: TGTGCCAGCTCCAGACTAAGGTCGGACATTCAGTACTTC. This gives the protein CASSRLRSDIQYF.

The chain combines TRBV19 with TRBJ1-2; weak D call: TRBD1 (6 bases). Germline lookup yields CDR1 LNHDA and CDR2 SQIVND (reference sequence). The ends were cut back, 1 base at V and 4 bases at J, with 13 bases in the middle. The CDR3 has 15 residues. CDR3 DNA: TGTGCCAGTAGTATAGCCACAGGGATACTCTATGGCTACACCTTC. This encodes CASSIATGILYGYTF.

This clone was found once. The chain recombines TRBV19 with TRBJ2-3, with 11 bases that match TRBD1. The CDR3 totals 14 residues. V shed 10 bases, J shed 1 base, and the junction held 4 bases outside the gene matches. The germline V gene has CDR1 LNHDA and CDR2 SQIVND (reference sequence). The CDR3 region is CATGDRGGTDTQYF. In DNA form, the CDR3 reads TGTGCCACTGGGGACAGGGGGGGCACAGATACGCAGTATTTT. Combining the CDR3 with reference TRBV19 and TRBJ2-3 gives the whole variable domain DGGITQSPKYLFRKEGQNVTLSCEQNLNHDAMYWYRQDPGQGLRLIYYSQIVNDFQKGDIAEGYSVSREKKESFPLTVTSAQKNPTAFYLCATGDRGGTDTQYFGPGTRLTVL.

The chain recombines TRBV7-8 with TRBJ2-1; a weak D match, TRBD2 (5 bases). V dropped 6 bases and J dropped 9 bases, with 15 bases sitting between them. CDR3 size: 13 residues. Germline V gene lookup returns CDR1 SGHVS and CDR2 FQNEAQ. The DNA for the CDR3 is TGTGCCAGCAGTTTTCGCAGCGAGGGTGAGCAGTTCTTC. This gives the protein CASSFRSEGEQFF.